This T cell receptor (beta chain) came from a study of response to subunit inactivated influenza vaccine. V lost 2 bases and J lost 2, with 7 bases in between. The germline gives CDR1 MNHEY, CDR2 SVGAGI. The CDR3 extends over 13 amino acids. One entry per CDR3 protein results from TCRdb running MiXCR on the RT-PCR reads. This table has roughly 190,000 distinct CDR3 sequences, approximately 15% appearing once. This sequence originates from a man between 50 and 59 years old who received an inactivated influenza vaccine. The rearrangement joins TRBV6-5 to TRBJ2-7, with no clear D. The specimen was CD8+ T cells sorted from PBMCs, collected more than 4 days after vaccination. CDR3 residues: CASSYGHTYEQYF. CDR3 in DNA: TGTGCCAGCAGTTACGGCCATACCTACGAGCAGTACTTC.